Following are 16 T cell receptor beta chains from one sample sequenced in a study of OX40 agonist ivuxolimab in advanced cancers. Clones were read by immunoSEQ multiplex PCR, and TCRdb kept only the in-frame ones, dropping some. This sample carries approximately 48,000 clones, about 83% of them seen once, and the ten largest clones take about a tenth. Sequenced here: CD4+ or CD8+ T cells sorted from blood, sampled in a trial of the OX40 agonist ivuxolimab. The receptors were sampled from an adult with an advanced solid tumor such as melanoma, head and neck, liver or kidney cancer.

The rearrangement links TRBV5-5 to TRBJ1-1, with 10 bases matching TRBD1. This CDR3 region has 14 residues. The germline gives CDR1 SGHKS, CDR2 YYEKEE (reference sequence). The V and J ends lost 0 bases and 4 bases, in that order; junction bases with no gene match: 0. This CDR3 reads CASSLGTGGTEAFF. CDR3 bases: TGTGCCAGCAGCTTGGGGACAGGGGGCACTGAAGCTTTCTTT.

V is TRBV6-5 and J is TRBJ2-7, with 10 bases lining up with TRBD1. Trimming cost V 5 bases and J 0 bases; bases outside gene matches: 4. This CDR3 contains 15 residues. Germline V gives CDR1 MNHEY, CDR2 SVGAGI. In DNA form, the CDR3 reads TGTGCCAGCAGTCCCGGGACAGGGGTCTCCTACGAGCAGTACTTC. It yields the protein CASSPGTGVSYEQYF.

The genes are TRBV7-3 and TRBJ2-7; 8 bases are a match to TRBD1. Germline-derived CDR1 and CDR2 are SGHTA and FQGTGA. Trimming cost V 5 bases and J 0 bases; bases outside gene matches: 6. The length of the CDR3 is 15 residues. In DNA form, the CDR3 reads TGTGCCAGCAGCCGCGGACAGGGAAGCTCCTACGAGCAGTACTTC. Translation gives CASSRGQGSSYEQYF.

The V call is TRBV11-2, the J call TRBJ2-2, with 9 bases identical to TRBD2. There are 16 residues in the CDR3. The V gene's germline CDR1 is SGHAT and CDR2 FQNNGV. Losses at the gene ends were 5 bases for V and 7 bases for J; bases not matched to a gene: 11. CDR3 DNA: TGTGCCAGCAGCAGCCGCGGGACTAGCCTGCTCGGGGAGCTGTTTTTT. Protein product: CASSSRGTSLLGELFF.

DNA of the CDR3: TGTGCCAGTACGAGGACTACAGGGGGGGAGCTGTTTTTT. This encodes CASTRTTGGELFF. V gene TRBV11-1 combines with J gene TRBJ2-2, with D possibly being TRBD1 or TRBD2 (6 bases each). Germline V gene sequence: CDR1 SGHAT, CDR2 FQDESV (reference sequence). This CDR3 contains 13 residues. Trimming removed 9 bases at V and 8 bases at J, with 16 bases between.

This chain joins TRBV5-1 and TRBJ1-1, with no clear D. This CDR3 is built from 15 residues. Germline-derived CDR1 and CDR2 are SGHRS and YFSETQ. V was shortened by 4 bases and J by 1 base, with 14 bases between the two germline ends. For the CDR3, the DNA is TGCGCCAGCAGCCCCCCGGGCGGGCCGAACACTGAAGCTTTCTTT. It yields the protein CASSPPGGPNTEAFF.

This clone came up once. The J gene is TRBJ1-1, the V gene TRBV4-3; the match to TRBD1 covers 9 bases. V lost 0 bases and J lost 2; bases outside the gene matches: 7. In germline, CDR1 is LGHNA, CDR2 YSLEER. This CDR3 is 17 amino acids long. The CDR3 sequence: CASSQDAGTGRNTEAFF. The CDR3 nucleotides are TGCGCCAGCAGCCAAGACGCCGGGACAGGGCGAAACACTGAAGCTTTCTTT.

This chain links TRBV7-3 with TRBJ2-1; a possible D gene is TRBD1 (5 bases). With 4 bases removed from V and 5 bases from J, the gap between germline ends came to 15 bases. From germline, CDR1 is SGHTA and CDR2 FQGTGA. The CDR3 extends over 15 amino acids. CDR3 residues: CASSSDNRRDNEQFF. In DNA, the CDR3 is TGTGCCAGCAGCTCTGACAACAGGCGAGACAATGAGCAGTTCTTC.

The J gene is TRBJ1-6, the V gene TRBV13, with D uncertain. V shed 10 bases and J shed 7 bases, with 11 bases lying between them. From germline, CDR1 is PRHDT and CDR2 FYEKMQ (reference sequence). The CDR3 sequence is 12 residues long. CDR3 residues: CATKGGNSPLHF. The CDR3 DNA follows: TGTGCCACAAAGGGAGGGAATTCACCCCTCCACTTT.

V and J are TRBV25-1 and TRBJ1-5; possibly TRBD1 for D (5 bases). The ends were cut back, 4 bases at V and 2 bases at J, with 6 bases in the middle. The CDR3 is 13 amino acids. CDR1 is MGHDK, CDR2 SYGVNS, per germline. CDR3 coding DNA: TGTGCCAGCAGTGGGGACGGCAATCAGCCCCAGCATTTT. Translating gives CASSGDGNQPQHF.

The chain couples TRBV7-6 to TRBJ2-5; 7 bases align to TRBD1. Germline CDR1 and CDR2: SGHVS and FNYEAQ. J was trimmed by 4 bases and V by 5 bases; bases with no gene match: 4. The CDR3 runs to 13 residues. The CDR3, as DNA: TGTGCCAGCAGCGTGGACAGGAGAGAGACCCAGTACTTC. Translated, it gives CASSVDRRETQYF. Together with reference TRBV7-6 and TRBJ2-5, the CDR3 gives the full variable domain: GAGVSQSPRYKVTKRGQDVALRCDPISGHVSLYWYRQALGQGPEFLTYFNYEAQQDKSGLPNDRFSAERPEGSISTLTIQRTEQRDSAMYRCASSVDRRETQYFGPGTRLLVL.

The table lists this clone with a count of one. The chain has TRBV7-6 and TRBJ2-6, with a weak D call TRBD1 (6 bases). V was cut by 1 base and J by 2 bases, with 9 bases left in between. The CDR3 is made up of 16 amino acids. The V gene's germline CDR1 is SGHVS and CDR2 FNYEAQ. This CDR3 is CASSLDRATGANVLTF. The CDR3 DNA sequence: TGTGCCAGCAGCTTAGACAGGGCTACTGGGGCCAACGTCCTGACTTTC.

The rearrangement uses TRBV5-1 and TRBJ1-2; tentatively, D is TRBD1 (5 bases). The CDR3 consists of 16 residues. Germline CDR1 reads SGHRS; CDR2 reads YFSETQ. The V end lost 0 bases, the J end lost 4 bases, and 16 bases lay between the germline ends. CDR3 region: CASSLVGASISYGYTF. CDR3 nucleotide sequence: TGCGCCAGCAGCTTGGTAGGGGCCAGTATAAGCTATGGCTACACCTTC.

Only a few counts were recorded for this clone. J is TRBJ1-1 and V is TRBV18; TRBD1 is a possible D gene (6 bases). The CDR3 is 16 amino acids. V was shortened by 2 bases and J by 1 base, with 14 bases between the two germline ends. The germline gives CDR1 KGHSH, CDR2 LQKENI. CDR3 bases: TGTGCCAGCTCACCAACTATCGGACAGCCGAACACTGAAGCTTTCTTT. Protein product: CASSPTIGQPNTEAFF.

The chain links TRBV6-1 to TRBJ2-1, with TRBD1 identical over 10 bases. V shed 1 base and J 6 bases; nucleotides not matched to a gene: 0. The CDR3 length is 14 residues. Germline V gene lookup returns CDR1 MNHNS and CDR2 SASEGT. The DNA of the CDR3 is TGTGCCAGCAGTGAAGGGACAGGGGGCAATGAGCAGTTCTTC. Its translation is CASSEGTGGNEQFF.

The chain combines TRBV25-1 with TRBJ2-1; the D gene is possibly TRBD1 (5 bases). CDR1 and CDR2 (germline): MGHDK, SYGVNS. V was clipped by 2 bases and J by 8 bases, with 10 bases between them. This CDR3 region has 13 residues. As DNA, the CDR3 is TGTGCCAGCAGTGAAATCACCAGGGATGAGCAGTTCTTC. Translated, it gives CASSEITRDEQFF.